The clone carrying this TCR beta chain was detected many times. These data come from a study of T cells in Graves' hyperthyroidism and ophthalmopathy. Germline loops: CDR1 SGHTA, CDR2 FQGNSA. V dropped 2 bases and J dropped 4; count of bases not matched to a gene: 6. This CDR3 is built from 17 residues. Researchers amplified the TCR beta CDR3 regions from RNA transcripts. The primer set for the first-round RT-PCR of the TCR CDR3 was HTBI. TCRdb re-called the multiplex PCR reads with MiXCR, one entry per CDR3 protein. In the table there are 700,000 or so distinct CDR3 sequences, approximately 16% of which are singletons. Hyperthyroidism was newly diagnosed in patients aged 18 to 65 (duration under 2 months). The PBMCs were taken from over 9.5 ml of fresh peripheral blood.

The chain uses TRBV7-2 and TRBJ2-1; 12 nucleotides align to TRBD2. Sequencing used blood. The receptor comes from a man between 18 and 29 years old with Graves' hyperthyroidism. As DNA, the CDR3 is TGTGCCAGCAGCTTAAGCGGACTAGCGGGAATATACAATGAGCAGTTCTTC. Protein product: CASSLSGLAGIYNEQFF.